The TCR beta chain under discussion was sequenced for a study of CD8 T cells in Susac syndrome. This clonotype appeared once. Random hexamers were used to reverse transcribe an amount of about 0.45 to 1 ug RNA. Amplification of TCR beta CDR3 used immunoSEQ multiplex PCR across 54 Vbeta and 13 Jbeta. Each CDR3 protein gets one entry after TCRdb re-called the immunoSEQ multiplex PCR reads with MiXCR. This table has some 260,000 distinct CDR3 sequences, about 85% appearing once. Trimming left V 2 bases short and J 2 bases short, with 10 bases between. CDR1 and CDR2 from the germline V gene are SEHNR and FQNEAQ (reference sequence). This CDR3 is 15 amino acids long. TCR beta sequences were obtained from blood CD8+ and CD4+ T cells. Relapsing-remitting disease, either stable or active, was present in the multiple sclerosis controls, who were treatment-naive patients. TEMRA cells were FACS-enriched, and CD8+ and CD4+ T cells were isolated negatively.

Sequencing used CD8+ T cells from PBMCs. The sequence was obtained from a human donor with multiple sclerosis. The chain links TRBV7-9 to TRBJ2-1; D might be TRBD1 (6 bases). In DNA, the CDR3 is TGTGCCAGCAGCTTACAGACAGGTCCCTACAATGAGCAGTTCTTC. It is translated as CASSLQTGPYNEQFF.